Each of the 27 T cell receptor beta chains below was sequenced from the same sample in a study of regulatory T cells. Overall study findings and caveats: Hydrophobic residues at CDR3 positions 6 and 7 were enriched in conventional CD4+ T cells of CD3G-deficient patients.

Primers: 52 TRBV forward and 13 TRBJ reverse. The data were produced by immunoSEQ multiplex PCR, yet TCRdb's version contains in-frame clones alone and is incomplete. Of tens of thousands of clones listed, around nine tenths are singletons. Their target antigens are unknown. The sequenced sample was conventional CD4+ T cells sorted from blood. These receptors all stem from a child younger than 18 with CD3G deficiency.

The CDR3 is CASRPTLWNPYNEQFF. The CDR3 DNA sequence: TGTGCCAGCAGACCCACCCTCTGGAATCCCTACAATGAGCAGTTCTTC. The rearrangement links TRBV28 to TRBJ2-1, with no clear D. Trimming cost V 6 bases and J 2 bases, with 17 bases left between them. CDR1 is MDHEN and CDR2 is SYDVKM in the germline V gene. The CDR3 has 16 amino acids.

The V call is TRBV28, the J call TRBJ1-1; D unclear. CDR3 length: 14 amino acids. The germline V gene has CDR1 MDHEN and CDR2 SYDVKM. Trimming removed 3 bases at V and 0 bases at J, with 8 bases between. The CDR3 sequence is CASSFGRMNTEAFF. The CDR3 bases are TGTGCCAGCAGTTTCGGACGGATGAACACTGAAGCTTTCTTT.

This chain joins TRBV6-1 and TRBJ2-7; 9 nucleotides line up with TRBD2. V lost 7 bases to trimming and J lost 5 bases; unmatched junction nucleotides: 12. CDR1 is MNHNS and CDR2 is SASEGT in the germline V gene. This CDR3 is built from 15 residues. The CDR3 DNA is TGTGCCAGCAACCGTGGCGGGAGGGGATGGGACGAGCAGTACTTC. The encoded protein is CASNRGGRGWDEQYF.

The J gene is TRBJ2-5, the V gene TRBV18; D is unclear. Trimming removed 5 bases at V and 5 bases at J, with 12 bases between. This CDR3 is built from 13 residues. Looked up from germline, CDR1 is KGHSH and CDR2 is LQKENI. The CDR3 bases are TGTGCCAGCTCAAGAGGAACGAGGGAGACCCAGTACTTC. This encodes CASSRGTRETQYF.

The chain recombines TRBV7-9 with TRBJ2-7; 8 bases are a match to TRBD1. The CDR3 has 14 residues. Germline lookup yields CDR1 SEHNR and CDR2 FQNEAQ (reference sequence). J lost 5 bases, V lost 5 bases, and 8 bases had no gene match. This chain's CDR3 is CASSRGQGPNEQYF. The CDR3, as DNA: TGTGCCAGCAGCCGTGGACAGGGTCCCAACGAGCAGTACTTC.

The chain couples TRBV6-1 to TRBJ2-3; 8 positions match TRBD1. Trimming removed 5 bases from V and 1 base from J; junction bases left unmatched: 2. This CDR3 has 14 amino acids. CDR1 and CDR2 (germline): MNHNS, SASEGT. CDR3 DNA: TGTGCCAGCAGTCAGGGGGCTGGCACAGATACGCAGTATTTT. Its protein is CASSQGAGTDTQYF.

CDR3 in amino acids: CASSPGGLYGYTF. In DNA, the CDR3 is TGCGCCAGCAGCCCAGGCGGGCTCTATGGCTACACCTTC. V gene TRBV5-1 combines with J gene TRBJ1-2; D remains ambiguous. The CDR3 spans 13 residues. Germline V lookup: CDR1 SGHRS, CDR2 YFSETQ. V lost 4 bases and J lost 4, with 11 bases in between. The variable domain in full, with the rest retrieved from reference TRBV5-1 and TRBJ1-2, is KAGVTQTPRYLIKTRGQQVTLSCSPISGHRSVSWYQQTPGQGLQFLFEYFSETQRNKGNFPGRFSGRQFSNSRSEMNVSTLELGDSALYLCASSPGGLYGYTFGSGTRLTVV.

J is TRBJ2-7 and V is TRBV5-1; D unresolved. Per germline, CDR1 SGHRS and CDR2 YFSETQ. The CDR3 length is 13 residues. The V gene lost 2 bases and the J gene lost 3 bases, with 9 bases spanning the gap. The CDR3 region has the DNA TGCGCCAGCAGCTTTGGCTATCGCTACGAGCAGTACTTC. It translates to CASSFGYRYEQYF.

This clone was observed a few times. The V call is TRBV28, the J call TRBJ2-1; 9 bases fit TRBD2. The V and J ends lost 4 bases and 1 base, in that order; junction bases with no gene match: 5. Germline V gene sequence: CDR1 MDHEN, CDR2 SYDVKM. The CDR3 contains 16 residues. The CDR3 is CASSSPAGGSYNEQFF. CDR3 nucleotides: TGTGCCAGCAGTTCTCCAGCGGGAGGTTCCTACAATGAGCAGTTCTTC.

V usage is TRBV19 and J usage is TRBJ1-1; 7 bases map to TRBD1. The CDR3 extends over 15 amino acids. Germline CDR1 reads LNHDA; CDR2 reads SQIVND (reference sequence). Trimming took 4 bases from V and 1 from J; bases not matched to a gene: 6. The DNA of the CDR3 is TGTGCCAGTAGTACCCACAGGGGAACGAACACTGAAGCTTTCTTT. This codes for CASSTHRGTNTEAFF.

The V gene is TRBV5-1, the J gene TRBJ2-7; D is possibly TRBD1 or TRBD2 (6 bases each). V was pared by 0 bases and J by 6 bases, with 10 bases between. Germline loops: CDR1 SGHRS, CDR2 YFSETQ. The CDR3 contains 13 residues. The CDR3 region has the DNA TGCGCCAGCAGCTTGGTCGGGGGCTCCGAGCAGTACTTC. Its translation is CASSLVGGSEQYF.

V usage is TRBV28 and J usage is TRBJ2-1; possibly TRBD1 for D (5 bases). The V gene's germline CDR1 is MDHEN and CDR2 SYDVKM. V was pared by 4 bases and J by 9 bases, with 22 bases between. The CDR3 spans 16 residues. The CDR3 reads CASSSLAGMIQGEQFF. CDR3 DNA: TGTGCCAGCAGTTCCCTTGCAGGGATGATTCAGGGTGAGCAGTTCTTC. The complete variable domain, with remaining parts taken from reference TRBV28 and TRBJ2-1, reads DVKVTQSSRYLVKRTGEKVFLECVQDMDHENMFWYRQDPGLGLRLIYFSYDVKMKEKGDIPEGYSVSREKKERFSLILESASTNQTSMYLCASSSLAGMIQGEQFFGPGTRLTVL.

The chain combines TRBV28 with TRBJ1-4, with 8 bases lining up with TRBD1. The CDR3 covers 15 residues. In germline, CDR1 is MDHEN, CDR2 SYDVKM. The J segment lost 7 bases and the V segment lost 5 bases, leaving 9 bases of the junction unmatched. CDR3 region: CASSTRQGLGEKLFF. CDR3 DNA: TGTGCCAGCAGTACCCGACAGGGGTTAGGTGAAAAACTGTTTTTT.

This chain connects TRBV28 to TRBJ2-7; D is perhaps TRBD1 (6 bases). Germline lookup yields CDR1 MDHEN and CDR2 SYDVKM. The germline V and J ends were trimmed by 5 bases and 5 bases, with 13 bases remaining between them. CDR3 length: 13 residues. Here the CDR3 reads CASSRTGIHEQYF. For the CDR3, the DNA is TGTGCCAGCAGTCGAACAGGGATCCACGAGCAGTACTTC.

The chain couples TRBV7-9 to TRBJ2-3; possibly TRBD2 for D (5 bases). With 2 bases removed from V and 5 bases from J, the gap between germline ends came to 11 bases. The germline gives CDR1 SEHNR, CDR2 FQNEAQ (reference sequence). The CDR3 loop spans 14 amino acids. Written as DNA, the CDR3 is TGTGCCAGCAGCTTAACTGGGAGAGGAGATACGCAGTATTTT. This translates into CASSLTGRGDTQYF.

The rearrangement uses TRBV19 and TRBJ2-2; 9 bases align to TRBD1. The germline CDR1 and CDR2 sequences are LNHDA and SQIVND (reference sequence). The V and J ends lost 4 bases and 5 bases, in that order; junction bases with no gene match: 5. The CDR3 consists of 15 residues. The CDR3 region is CASSTRQGGTGELFF. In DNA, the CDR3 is TGTGCCAGTAGTACCCGACAGGGGGGGACCGGGGAGCTGTTTTTT.

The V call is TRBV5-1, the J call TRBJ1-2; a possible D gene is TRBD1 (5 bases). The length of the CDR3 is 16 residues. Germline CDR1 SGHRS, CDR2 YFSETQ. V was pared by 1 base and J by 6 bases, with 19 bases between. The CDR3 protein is CASSLNTRAGTDGYTF. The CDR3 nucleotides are TGCGCCAGCAGCTTGAACACGAGGGCAGGGACGGATGGCTACACCTTC. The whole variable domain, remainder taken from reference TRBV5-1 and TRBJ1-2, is KAGVTQTPRYLIKTRGQQVTLSCSPISGHRSVSWYQQTPGQGLQFLFEYFSETQRNKGNFPGRFSGRQFSNSRSEMNVSTLELGDSALYLCASSLNTRAGTDGYTFGSGTRLTVV.

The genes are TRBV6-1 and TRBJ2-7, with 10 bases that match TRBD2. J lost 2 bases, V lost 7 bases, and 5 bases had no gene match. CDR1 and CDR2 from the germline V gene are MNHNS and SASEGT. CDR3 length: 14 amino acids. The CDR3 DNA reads TGTGCCAGCAAGCTAGCGGGGGAAACCTACGAGCAGTACTTC. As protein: CASKLAGETYEQYF.

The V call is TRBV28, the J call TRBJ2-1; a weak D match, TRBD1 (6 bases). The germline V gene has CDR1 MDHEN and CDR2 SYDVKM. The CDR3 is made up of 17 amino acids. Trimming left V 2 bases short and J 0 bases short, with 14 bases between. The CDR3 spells CASSLRGFGRSYNEQFF. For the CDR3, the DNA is TGTGCCAGCAGTTTAAGGGGGTTTGGGCGCTCCTACAATGAGCAGTTCTTC.

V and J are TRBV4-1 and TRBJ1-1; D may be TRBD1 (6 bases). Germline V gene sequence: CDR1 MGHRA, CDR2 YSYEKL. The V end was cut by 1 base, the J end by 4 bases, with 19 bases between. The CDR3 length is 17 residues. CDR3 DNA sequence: TGCGCCAGCAGCCAAGTAGGGGGTCGGGGCAGGTTCACTGAAGCTTTCTTT. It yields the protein CASSQVGGRGRFTEAFF.

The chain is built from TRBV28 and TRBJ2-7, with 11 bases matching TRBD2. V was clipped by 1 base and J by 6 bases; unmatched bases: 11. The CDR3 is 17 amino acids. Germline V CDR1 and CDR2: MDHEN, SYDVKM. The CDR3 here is CASSLYLGLAGGGEQYF. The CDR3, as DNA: TGTGCCAGCAGTTTATATCTCGGGCTAGCGGGAGGTGGCGAGCAGTACTTC.

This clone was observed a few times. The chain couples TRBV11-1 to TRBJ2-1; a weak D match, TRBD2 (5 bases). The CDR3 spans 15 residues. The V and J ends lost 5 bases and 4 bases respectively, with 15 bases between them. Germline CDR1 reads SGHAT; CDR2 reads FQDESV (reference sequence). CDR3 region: CASSRAVGGYNEQFF. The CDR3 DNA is TGTGCCAGCAGCCGAGCGGTGGGCGGGTACAATGAGCAGTTCTTC.

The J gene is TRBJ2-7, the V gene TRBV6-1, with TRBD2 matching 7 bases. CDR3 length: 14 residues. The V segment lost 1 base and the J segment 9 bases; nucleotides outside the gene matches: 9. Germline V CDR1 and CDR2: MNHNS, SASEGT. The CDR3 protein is CASSEGWLAVGQYF. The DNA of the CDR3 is TGTGCCAGCAGTGAAGGATGGCTAGCGGTCGGGCAGTACTTC.

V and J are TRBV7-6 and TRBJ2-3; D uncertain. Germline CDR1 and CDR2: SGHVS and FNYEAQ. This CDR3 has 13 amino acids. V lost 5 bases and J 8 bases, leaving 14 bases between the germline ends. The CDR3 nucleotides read TGTGCCAGCAGCGCGAAGTGGGCGGCTACGCAGTATTTT. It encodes CASSAKWAATQYF.

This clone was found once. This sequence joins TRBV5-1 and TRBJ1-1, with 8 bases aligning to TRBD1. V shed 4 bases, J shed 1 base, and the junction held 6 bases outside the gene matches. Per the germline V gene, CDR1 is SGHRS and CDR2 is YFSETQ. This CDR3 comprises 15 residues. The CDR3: CASSPQGAKNTEAFF. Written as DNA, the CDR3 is TGCGCCAGCAGCCCCCAGGGGGCAAAGAACACTGAAGCTTTCTTT.

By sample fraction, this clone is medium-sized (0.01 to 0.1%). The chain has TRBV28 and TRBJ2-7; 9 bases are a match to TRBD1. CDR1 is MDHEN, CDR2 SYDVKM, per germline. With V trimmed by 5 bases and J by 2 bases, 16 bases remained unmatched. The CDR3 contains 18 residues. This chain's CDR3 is CASSNRDRVMEVAYEQYF. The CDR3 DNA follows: TGTGCCAGCAGTAATCGGGACAGGGTCATGGAGGTTGCCTACGAGCAGTACTTC.

CDR3 sequence reads: CASSIAAGTNGETQYF. The CDR3 region has the DNA TGCGCCAGCAGCATCGCCGCCGGGACAAATGGGGAGACCCAGTACTTC. This chain joins TRBV5-1 and TRBJ2-5, with D possibly being TRBD1 (6 bases). Trimming took off 4 bases at V and 5 bases at J, with 21 bases between the two ends. Germline CDR1 is SGHRS and CDR2 is YFSETQ. The CDR3 loop spans 16 amino acids.